This T cell receptor (beta chain) emerged from a study of cytomegalovirus exposure and HLA in healthy donors. Study-level findings and limits: Most of the TCR beta V segments (in an earlier analysis) were productive either about 90% or about 30% of the time.

As for this clone: Its cognate antigen is unknown.

The V gene's germline CDR1 is ENHRY and CDR2 SYGVKD. The V segment lost 6 bases and the J segment 2 bases; nucleotides outside the gene matches: 8. The CDR3 consists of 16 residues. Healthy bone marrow donors supplied every sample. PCR used 60 Vbeta primers and 13 Jbeta primers. In the original analysis: Approximately 87 million unique TCR beta chains, 9 million to 12 million shared, were counted in a later analysis. Sequencing used immunoSEQ multiplex PCR; TCRdb keeps in-frame clones, though not all of them. V and J calls and clone size come straight from that table; D and trimming were deduced from the DNA. The sample holds some 120,000 clones; just under 75% are singletons and the top ten take approximately 7%.

This sequence originates from a man aged 35 to 55 in good health and CMV-seropositive. The sample was PBMCs. The rearrangement uses TRBV10-3 and TRBJ2-3; 10 bases line up with TRBD2. The DNA for the CDR3 is TGTGCCATCAGCCCATCTAGCGGGGGATCCACAGATACGCAGTATTTT. This codes for CAISPSSGGSTDTQYF.